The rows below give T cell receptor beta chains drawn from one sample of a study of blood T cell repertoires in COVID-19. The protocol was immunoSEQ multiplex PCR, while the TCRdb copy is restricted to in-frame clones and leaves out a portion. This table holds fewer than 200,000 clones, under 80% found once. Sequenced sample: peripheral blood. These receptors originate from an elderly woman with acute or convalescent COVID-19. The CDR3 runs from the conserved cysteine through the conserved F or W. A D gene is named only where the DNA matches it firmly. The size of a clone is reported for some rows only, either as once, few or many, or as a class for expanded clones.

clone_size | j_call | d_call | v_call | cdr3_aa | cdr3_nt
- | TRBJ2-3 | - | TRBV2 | CVSSGQGGTDTQYF | TGTGTCAGCAGCGGACAGGGAGGGACAGATACGCAGTATTTT
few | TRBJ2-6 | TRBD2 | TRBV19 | CASSMRGNGNVLTF | TGTGCCAGTAGTATGCGGGGGAATGGCAACGTCCTGACTTTC
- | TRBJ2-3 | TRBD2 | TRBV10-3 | CAIKKGVASGRATDTQYF | TGTGCCATCAAAAAGGGGGTCGCTAGCGGGAGGGCCACAGATACGCAGTATTTT
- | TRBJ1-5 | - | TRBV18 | CASSPGTSISNQPQHF | TGTGCCAGCTCGCCCGGGACAAGTATTAGCAATCAGCCCCAGCATTTT
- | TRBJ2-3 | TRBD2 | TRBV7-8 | CASSLRELAGLFTDTQYF | TGTGCCAGCAGCTTACGGGAACTAGCGGGGCTCTTCACAGATACGCAGTATTTT
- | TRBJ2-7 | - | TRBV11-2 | CASSRGRGGFDEQYF | TGTGCCAGCAGCCGCGGTCGAGGAGGGTTCGACGAGCAGTACTTC
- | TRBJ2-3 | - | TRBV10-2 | CAAASVSTDTQYF | TGCGCCGCCGCTAGCGTTAGCACAGATACGCAGTATTTT
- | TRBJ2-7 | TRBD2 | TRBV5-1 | CASSLEGLASRSFLGEQYF | TGCGCCAGCAGCTTGGAGGGACTAGCGTCACGTTCTTTTTTGGGGGAGCAGTACTTC
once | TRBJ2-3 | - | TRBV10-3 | CAISQGSTDTQYF | TGTGCCATCAGCCAGGGTAGCACAGATACGCAGTATTTT
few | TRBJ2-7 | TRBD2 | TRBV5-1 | CASQALAGVSEQYF | TGCGCCAGCCAGGCACTAGCGGGAGTCAGCGAGCAGTACTTC
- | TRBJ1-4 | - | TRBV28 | CASSFQGSNEKLFF | TGTGCCAGCAGTTTCCAGGGAAGTAATGAAAAACTGTTTTTT
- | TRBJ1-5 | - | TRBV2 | CASIRDSGNQPQHF | TGTGCCAGCATCCGGGACTCTGGCAATCAGCCCCAGCATTTT
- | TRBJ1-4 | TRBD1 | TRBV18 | CASSPPGTGNEKLFF | TGTGCCAGCTCACCACCCGGGACAGGGAACGAAAAACTGTTTTTT
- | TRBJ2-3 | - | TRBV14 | CASSQDSTFGAGITDTQYF | TGTGCCAGCAGCCAAGATTCCACCTTTGGGGCGGGAATTACAGATACGCAGTATTTT
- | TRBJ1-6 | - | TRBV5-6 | CASSLSRSPLHF | TGTGCCAGCAGCCTGAGCAGGTCACCCCTCCACTTT
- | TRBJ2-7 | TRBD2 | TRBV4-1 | CASSHPSGSSDEQYF | TGCGCCAGCAGCCACCCCAGCGGGAGTAGCGACGAGCAGTACTTC
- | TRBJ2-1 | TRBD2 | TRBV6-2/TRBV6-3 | CASSSRTSGSSYNEQFF | TGTGCCAGCAGTTCGCGGACTAGCGGAAGCTCCTACAATGAGCAGTTCTTC
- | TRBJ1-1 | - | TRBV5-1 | CASSLAEAGNTEAFF | TGCGCCAGCAGCTTGGCCGAAGCAGGGAACACTGAAGCTTTCTTT
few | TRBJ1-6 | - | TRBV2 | CASSDRGSFSPLHF | TGTGCCAGCAGTGATAGGGGATCCTTCTCACCCCTCCACTTT
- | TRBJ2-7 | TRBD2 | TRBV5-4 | CASSLTSGRPEQYF | TGTGCCAGCAGCCTGACTAGCGGGAGGCCCGAGCAGTACTTC
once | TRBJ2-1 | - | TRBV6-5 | CASSYRGSFGNEQFF | TGTGCCAGCAGTTACAGGGGTAGTTTTGGGAATGAGCAGTTCTTC
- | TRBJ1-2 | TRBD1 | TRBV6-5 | CASRQTGLTNYGYTF | TGTGCCAGCCGGCAGACAGGGCTTACTAACTATGGCTACACCTTC
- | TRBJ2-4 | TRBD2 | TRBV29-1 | CSVELAGGAFRIQYF | TGCAGCGTCGAGCTAGCGGGAGGGGCGTTTCGCATTCAGTACTTC
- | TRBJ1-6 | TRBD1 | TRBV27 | CASTLTGAGVNSPLHF | TGTGCCAGCACCCTTACAGGGGCAGGAGTTAATTCACCCCTCCACTTT
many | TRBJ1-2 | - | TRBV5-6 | CASSRGLEDGYTF | TGTGCCAGCAGCCGGGGACTAGAGGATGGCTACACCTTC
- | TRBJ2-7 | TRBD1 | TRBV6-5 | CASSYSGQVPSYEQYF | TGTGCCAGCAGTTACTCAGGACAGGTCCCATCCTACGAGCAGTACTTC
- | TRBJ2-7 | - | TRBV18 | CASSLRGGEQYF | TGTGCCAGCTCACTGAGGGGGGGCGAGCAGTACTTC
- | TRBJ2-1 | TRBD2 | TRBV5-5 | CASSKAGGYNEQFF | TGTGCCAGCAGCAAGGCGGGGGGTTACAATGAGCAGTTCTTC
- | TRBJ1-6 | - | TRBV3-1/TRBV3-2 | CASSQEQRRRFYNSPLHF | TGTGCCAGCAGCCAAGAACAACGCCGCAGATTCTATAATTCACCCCTCCACTTT
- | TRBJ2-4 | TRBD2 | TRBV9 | CASSVLAGWENIQYF | TGTGCCAGCAGCGTGCTAGCGGGATGGGAAAACATTCAGTACTTC
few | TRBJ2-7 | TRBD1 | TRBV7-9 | CASSGTGPGRSSYEQYF | TGTGCCAGCAGCGGGACAGGGCCTGGACGGTCCTCCTACGAGCAGTACTTC
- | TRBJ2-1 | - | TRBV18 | CASSPRLEGAFF | TGTGCCAGCTCACCACGCCTTGAGGGAGCGTTCTTC
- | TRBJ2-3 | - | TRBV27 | CASPRHSADTQYF | TGTGCCAGTCCGCGGCATTCGGCAGATACGCAGTATTTT
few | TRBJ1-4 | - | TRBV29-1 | CSVVIWGGDEKLFF | TGCAGCGTTGTTATCTGGGGGGGGGATGAAAAACTGTTTTTT
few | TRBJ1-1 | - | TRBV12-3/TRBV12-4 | CASSLAEGTEAFF | TGTGCCAGCAGTTTAGCCGAGGGCACTGAAGCTTTCTTT
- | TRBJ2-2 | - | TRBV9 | CASSLWDTGTGELFF | TGTGCCAGCAGCCTCTGGGACACCGGCACCGGGGAGCTGTTTTTT
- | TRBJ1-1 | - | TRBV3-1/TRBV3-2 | CASSQVSGSTEAFF | TGTGCCAGCAGCCAAGTGTCCGGTAGCACTGAAGCTTTCTTT
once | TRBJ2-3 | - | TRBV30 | CAWSVSTDTQYF | TGTGCCTGGAGTGTATCGACAGATACGCAGTATTTT
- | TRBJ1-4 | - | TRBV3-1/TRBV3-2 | CASSQNTREPNEKLFF | TGTGCCAGCAGCCAGAACACCAGGGAACCTAATGAAAAACTGTTTTTT
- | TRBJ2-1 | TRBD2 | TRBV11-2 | CASSLWEMSSGDYNEQFF | TGTGCCAGCAGCTTATGGGAGATGTCTAGCGGGGACTACAATGAGCAGTTCTTC
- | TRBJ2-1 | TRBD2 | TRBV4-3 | CASSQVREPYNEQFF | TGCGCCAGCAGCCAAGTGCGGGAGCCCTACAATGAGCAGTTCTTC
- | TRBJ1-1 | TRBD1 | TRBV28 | CASSVQGGNVEAFF | TGTGCCAGCAGTGTACAGGGGGGGAACGTAGAAGCTTTCTTT
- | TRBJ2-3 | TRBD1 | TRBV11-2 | CASSEDRGRLGYF | TGTGCCAGCAGCGAGGACAGGGGGCGACTGGGGTATTTT
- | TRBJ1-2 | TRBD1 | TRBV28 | CASSSGTGRSGYTF | TGTGCCAGCAGTTCCGGGACAGGGCGATCCGGCTACACCTTC
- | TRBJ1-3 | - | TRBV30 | CACPGHTSSGNTIYF | TGTGCCTGTCCGGGACATACGAGCTCTGGAAACACCATATATTTT
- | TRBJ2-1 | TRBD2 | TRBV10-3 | CAISSGTSGMGGLEQFF | TGTGCCATCAGTTCCGGGACTAGCGGGATGGGGGGGCTGGAGCAGTTCTTC
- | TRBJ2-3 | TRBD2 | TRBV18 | CASSRGASGSGTDTQYF | TGTGCCAGCTCACGGGGGGCTAGCGGGAGCGGCACAGATACGCAGTATTTT
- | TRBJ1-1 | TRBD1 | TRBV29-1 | CSVEGTGVEAFF | TGCAGCGTTGAGGGGACAGGGGTCGAAGCTTTCTTT
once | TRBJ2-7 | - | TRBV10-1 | CASSAGSYEQYF | TGCGCCAGCAGCGCGGGAAGCTACGAGCAGTACTTC
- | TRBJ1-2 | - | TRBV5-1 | CASSGGQNYGYTF | TGCGCCAGCAGCGGCGGACAGAACTATGGCTACACCTTC
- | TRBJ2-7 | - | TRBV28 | CASNLAVNYEQYF | TGTGCCAGCAATCTGGCCGTGAACTACGAGCAGTACTTC
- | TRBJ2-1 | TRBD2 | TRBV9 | CASSVAAGGNEQFF | TGTGCCAGCAGCGTAGCGGCGGGAGGAAATGAGCAGTTCTTC
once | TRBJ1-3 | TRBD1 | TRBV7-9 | CASSFWTGEGNTIYF | TGTGCCAGCAGCTTTTGGACAGGGGAAGGGAACACCATATATTTT
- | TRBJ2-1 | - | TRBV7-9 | CASSPGAGEEQFF | TGTGCCAGCAGCCCCGGCGCAGGGGAAGAGCAGTTCTTC
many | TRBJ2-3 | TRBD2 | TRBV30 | CAWDLAGGPGTDTQYF | TGTGCCTGGGATCTAGCGGGAGGGCCGGGCACAGATACGCAGTATTTT
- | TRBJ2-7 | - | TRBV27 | CASSFSRDSYEQYF | TGTGCCAGCAGTTTTTCGAGGGATTCCTACGAGCAGTACTTC
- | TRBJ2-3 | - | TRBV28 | CASSSPNTQYF | TGTGCCAGCAGTTCCCCCAATACGCAGTATTTT
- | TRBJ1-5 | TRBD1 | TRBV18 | CASSPAGGSGQPQHF | TGTGCCAGCTCACCGGCAGGGGGCTCGGGGCAGCCCCAGCATTTT
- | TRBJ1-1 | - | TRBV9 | CASSTRTGGEAFF | TGTGCCAGCAGCACCAGGACTGGAGGTGAAGCTTTCTTT